The clone carrying this TCR beta chain was seen more than once but under ten times. Its target is not known. The CDR3 sequence is 14 residues long. The germline V gene encodes CDR1 SNHLY and CDR2 FYNNEI. V was trimmed by 3 bases and J by 7 bases, leaving 13 bases between them. The data belong to a study of blood T cells in healthy people across ages. General study results and limits: The study could not conclusively compare naive and antigen-experienced cells, given its unsorted PBMCs.

Through a sample-barcoded 5' primer and a J-beta primer mix, a second PCR was run for roughly 7 to 11 cycles. TCRdb processed the 5' RACE reads anew with MiXCR; each CDR3 protein has one entry. The sample contains roughly 1.5 million distinct CDR3 sequences, about 45% of which appear only once. The clonotype originates from a young woman in good health. The chain combines TRBV2 with TRBJ2-1; D may match TRBD1 or TRBD2 (6 bases each). Sequencing was performed on blood. In DNA form, the CDR3 reads TGTGCCAGCAGTGAGGGGGGCCTCGGGAATGAGCAGTTCTTC. Its translation: CASSEGGLGNEQFF.